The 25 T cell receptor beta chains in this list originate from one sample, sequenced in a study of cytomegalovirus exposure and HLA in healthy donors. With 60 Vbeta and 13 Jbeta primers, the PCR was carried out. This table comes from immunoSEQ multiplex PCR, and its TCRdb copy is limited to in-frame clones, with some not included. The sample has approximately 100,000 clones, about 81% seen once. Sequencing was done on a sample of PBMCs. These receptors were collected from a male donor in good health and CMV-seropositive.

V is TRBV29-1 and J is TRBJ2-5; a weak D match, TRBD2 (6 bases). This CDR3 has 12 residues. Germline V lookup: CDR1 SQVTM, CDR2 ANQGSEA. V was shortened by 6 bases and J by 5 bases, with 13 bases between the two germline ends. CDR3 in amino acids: CSVALGRETQYF. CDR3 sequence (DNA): TGCAGCGTCGCGTTGGGGAGGGAGACCCAGTACTTC.

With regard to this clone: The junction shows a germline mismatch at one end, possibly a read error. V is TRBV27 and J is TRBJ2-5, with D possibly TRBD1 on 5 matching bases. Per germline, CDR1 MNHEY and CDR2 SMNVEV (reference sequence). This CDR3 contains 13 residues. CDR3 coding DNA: TGTGCCACCTCATGGGCAGGGCAAGAGATCCAGTACTTC. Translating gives CATSWAGQEIQYF.

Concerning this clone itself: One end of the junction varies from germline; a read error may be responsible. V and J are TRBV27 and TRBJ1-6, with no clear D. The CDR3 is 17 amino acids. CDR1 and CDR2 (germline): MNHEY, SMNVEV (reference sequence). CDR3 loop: CASSLYLAAAGNSPLNF. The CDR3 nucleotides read TGTGCCAGCAGTTTATATCTTGCGGCGGCCGGGAATTCACCCCTCAACTTT.

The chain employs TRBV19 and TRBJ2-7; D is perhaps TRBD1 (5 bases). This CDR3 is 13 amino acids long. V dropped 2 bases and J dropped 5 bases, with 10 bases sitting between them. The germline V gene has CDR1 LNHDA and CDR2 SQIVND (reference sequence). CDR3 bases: TGTGCCAGTAGTATAAACTTCAGGGACGAGCAGTACTTC. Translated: CASSINFRDEQYF.

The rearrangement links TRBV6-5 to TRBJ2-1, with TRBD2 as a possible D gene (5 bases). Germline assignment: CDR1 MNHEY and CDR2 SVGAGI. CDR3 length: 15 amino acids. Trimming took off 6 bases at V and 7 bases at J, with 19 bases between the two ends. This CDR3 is CASSISGLEGNEQFF. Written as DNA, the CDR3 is TGTGCCAGCAGCATCTCCGGACTGGAAGGAAATGAGCAGTTCTTC.

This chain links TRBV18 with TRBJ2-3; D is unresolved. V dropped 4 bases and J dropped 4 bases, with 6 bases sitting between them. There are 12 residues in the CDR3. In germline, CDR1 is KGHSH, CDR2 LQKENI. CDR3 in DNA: TGTGCCAGCTCACTAGTAGCAGATACGCAGTATTTT. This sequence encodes CASSLVADTQYF.

The CDR3 loop is CASSSRRGYGYTF. The CDR3, as DNA: TGTGCCAGCAGCTCCCGACGGGGCTATGGCTACACCTTC. The gene calls are TRBV5-5 and TRBJ1-2, with D unresolved. The germline V gene has CDR1 SGHKS and CDR2 YYEKEE (reference sequence). The CDR3 is 13 amino acids. The germline V and J ends were trimmed by 3 bases and 4 bases, with 10 bases remaining between them.

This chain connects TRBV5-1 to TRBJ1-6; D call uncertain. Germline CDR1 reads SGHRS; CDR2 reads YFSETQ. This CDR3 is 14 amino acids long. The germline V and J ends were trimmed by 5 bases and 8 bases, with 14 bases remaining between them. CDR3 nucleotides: TGCGCCAGCAGGGTCGGCGTCGAGGATTCACCCCTCCACTTT. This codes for CASRVGVEDSPLHF.

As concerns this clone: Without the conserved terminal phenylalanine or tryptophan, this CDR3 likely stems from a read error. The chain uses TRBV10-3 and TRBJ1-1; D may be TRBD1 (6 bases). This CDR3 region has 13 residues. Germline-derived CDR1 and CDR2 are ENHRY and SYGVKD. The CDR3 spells CAIGEQGHTEAFS. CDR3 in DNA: TGTGCCATCGGTGAACAGGGACACACTGAAGCTTTCTCT.

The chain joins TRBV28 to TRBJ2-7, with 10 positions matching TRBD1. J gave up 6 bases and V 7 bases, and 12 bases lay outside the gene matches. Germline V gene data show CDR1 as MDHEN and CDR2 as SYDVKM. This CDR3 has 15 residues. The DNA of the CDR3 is TGTGCCAGCAATGTCCGGGACAGGGGAATAGGCGAGCAGTACTTC. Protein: CASNVRDRGIGEQYF.

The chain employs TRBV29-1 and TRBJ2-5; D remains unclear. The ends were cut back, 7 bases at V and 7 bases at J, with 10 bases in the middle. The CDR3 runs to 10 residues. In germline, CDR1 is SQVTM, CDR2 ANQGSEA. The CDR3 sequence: CSALFRTQYF. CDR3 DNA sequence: TGCAGCGCTCTTTTCCGGACCCAGTACTTC.

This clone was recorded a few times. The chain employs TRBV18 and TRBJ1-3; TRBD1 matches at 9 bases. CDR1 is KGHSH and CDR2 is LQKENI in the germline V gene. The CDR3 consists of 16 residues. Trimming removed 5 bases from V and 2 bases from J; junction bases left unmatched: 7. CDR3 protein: CASSAGTGLAGNTIYF. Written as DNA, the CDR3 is TGTGCCAGCTCAGCCGGGACAGGGCTCGCTGGAAACACCATATATTTT.

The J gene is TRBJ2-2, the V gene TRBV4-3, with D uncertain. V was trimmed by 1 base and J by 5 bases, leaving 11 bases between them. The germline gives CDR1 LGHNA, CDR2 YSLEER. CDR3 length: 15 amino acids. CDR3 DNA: TGCGCCAGCAGCCAAGGGTCCATGAGAACCGGGGAGCTGTTTTTT. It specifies CASSQGSMRTGELFF.

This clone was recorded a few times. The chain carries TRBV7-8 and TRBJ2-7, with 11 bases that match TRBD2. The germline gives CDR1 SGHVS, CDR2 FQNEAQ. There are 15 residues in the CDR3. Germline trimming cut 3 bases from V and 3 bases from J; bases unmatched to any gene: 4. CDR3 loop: CASSFATSGVYEQYF. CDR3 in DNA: TGTGCCAGCAGCTTCGCGACTAGCGGGGTCTACGAGCAGTACTTC.

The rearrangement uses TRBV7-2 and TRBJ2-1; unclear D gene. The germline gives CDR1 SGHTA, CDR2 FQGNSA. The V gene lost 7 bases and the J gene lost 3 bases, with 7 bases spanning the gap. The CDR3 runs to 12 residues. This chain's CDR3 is CASTLRYNEQFF. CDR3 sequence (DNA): TGTGCCAGCACACTTCGCTACAATGAGCAGTTCTTC.

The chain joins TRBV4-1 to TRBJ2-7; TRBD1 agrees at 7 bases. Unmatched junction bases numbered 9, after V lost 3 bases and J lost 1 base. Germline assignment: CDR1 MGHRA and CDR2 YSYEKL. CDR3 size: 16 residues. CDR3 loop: CASSQRFGTDSYEQYF. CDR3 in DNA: TGCGCCAGCAGCCAGAGGTTCGGGACAGATTCCTACGAGCAGTACTTC.

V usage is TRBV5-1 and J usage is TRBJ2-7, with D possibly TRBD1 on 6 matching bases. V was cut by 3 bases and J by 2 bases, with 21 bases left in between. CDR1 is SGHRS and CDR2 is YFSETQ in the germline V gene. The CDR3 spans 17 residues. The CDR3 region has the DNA TGCGCCAGCAGCTCCCCCCACGTTAGACAGGCAACCTACGAGCAGTACTTC. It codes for CASSSPHVRQATYEQYF.

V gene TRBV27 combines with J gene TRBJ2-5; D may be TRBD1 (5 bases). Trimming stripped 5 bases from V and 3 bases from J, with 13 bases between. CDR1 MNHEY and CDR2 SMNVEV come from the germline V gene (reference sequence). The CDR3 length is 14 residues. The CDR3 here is CASSSTGVKETQYF. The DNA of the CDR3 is TGTGCCAGCAGTAGTACAGGTGTTAAAGAGACCCAGTACTTC.

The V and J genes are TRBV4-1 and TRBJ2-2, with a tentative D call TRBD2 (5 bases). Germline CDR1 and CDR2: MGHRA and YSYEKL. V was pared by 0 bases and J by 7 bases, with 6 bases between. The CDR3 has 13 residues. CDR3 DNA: TGCGCCAGCAGCCAAGAAGGGAGCGGGGAGCTGTTTTTT. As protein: CASSQEGSGELFF.

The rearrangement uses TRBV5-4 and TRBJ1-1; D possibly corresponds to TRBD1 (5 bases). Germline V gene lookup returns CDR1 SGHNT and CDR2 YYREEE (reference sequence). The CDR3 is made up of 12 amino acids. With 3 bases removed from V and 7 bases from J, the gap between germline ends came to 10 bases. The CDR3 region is CASSSYQGEAFF. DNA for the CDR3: TGTGCCAGCAGCTCTTACCAGGGTGAAGCTTTCTTT.

The chain's CDR3 is CASSLLGGGGAQETQYF. CDR3 DNA sequence: TGTGCCAGCAGTTTACTCGGAGGCGGGGGGGCCCAAGAGACCCAGTACTTC. The V call is TRBV28, the J call TRBJ2-5, with TRBD2 matching 9 bases. CDR1 is MDHEN, CDR2 SYDVKM, per germline. The CDR3 covers 17 residues. Trimming at V came to 2 bases and at J to 1 base, leaving 8 bases not matched to a gene.

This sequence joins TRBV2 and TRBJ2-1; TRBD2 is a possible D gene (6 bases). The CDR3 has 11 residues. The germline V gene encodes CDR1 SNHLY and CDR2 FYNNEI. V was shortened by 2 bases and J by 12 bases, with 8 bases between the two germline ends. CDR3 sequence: CASSEMRGQFF. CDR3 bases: TGTGCCAGCAGTGAAATGCGGGGGCAGTTCTTC.

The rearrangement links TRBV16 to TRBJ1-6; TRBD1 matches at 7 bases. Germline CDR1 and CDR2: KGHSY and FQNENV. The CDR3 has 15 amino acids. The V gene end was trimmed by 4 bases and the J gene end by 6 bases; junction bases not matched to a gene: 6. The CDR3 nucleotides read TGTGCCAGCAGCCGGGACAGCCTTACTAATTCACCCCTCCACTTT. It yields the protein CASSRDSLTNSPLHF.

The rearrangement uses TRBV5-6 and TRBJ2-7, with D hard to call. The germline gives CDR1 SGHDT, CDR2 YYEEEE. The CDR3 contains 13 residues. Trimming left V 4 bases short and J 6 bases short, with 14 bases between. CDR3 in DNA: TGTGCCAGCAGCCGGTCGAAACGTTTCGAGCAGTACTTC. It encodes CASSRSKRFEQYF.

Here the CDR3 DNA reads TGTGCCACCAGCAGAGATTGGTTGGGGGCCGGAGAAAAACTGTTTTTT. Translated, it gives CATSRDWLGAGEKLFF. V and J are TRBV15 and TRBJ1-4, with a weak D call TRBD1 (6 bases). CDR1 and CDR2 (germline): LNHNV, YYDKDF (reference sequence). The CDR3 has 16 amino acids. V dropped 0 bases and J dropped 8 bases, with 16 bases sitting between them.